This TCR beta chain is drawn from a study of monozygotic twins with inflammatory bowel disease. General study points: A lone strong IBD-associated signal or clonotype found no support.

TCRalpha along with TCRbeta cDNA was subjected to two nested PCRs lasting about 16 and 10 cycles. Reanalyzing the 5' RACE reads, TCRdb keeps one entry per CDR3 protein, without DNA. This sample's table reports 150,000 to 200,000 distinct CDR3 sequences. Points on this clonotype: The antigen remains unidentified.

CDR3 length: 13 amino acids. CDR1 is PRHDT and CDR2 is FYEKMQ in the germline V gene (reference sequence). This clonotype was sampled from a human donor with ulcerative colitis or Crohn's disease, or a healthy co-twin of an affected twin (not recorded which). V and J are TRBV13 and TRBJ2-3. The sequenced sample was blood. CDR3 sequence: CASSPRLDDTQYF. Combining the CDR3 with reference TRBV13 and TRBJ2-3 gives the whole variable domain AAGVIQSPRHLIKEKRETATLKCYPIPRHDTVYWYQQGPGQDPQFLISFYEKMQSDKGSIPDRFSAQQFSDYHSELNMSSLELGDSALYFCASSPRLDDTQYFGPGTRLTVL.